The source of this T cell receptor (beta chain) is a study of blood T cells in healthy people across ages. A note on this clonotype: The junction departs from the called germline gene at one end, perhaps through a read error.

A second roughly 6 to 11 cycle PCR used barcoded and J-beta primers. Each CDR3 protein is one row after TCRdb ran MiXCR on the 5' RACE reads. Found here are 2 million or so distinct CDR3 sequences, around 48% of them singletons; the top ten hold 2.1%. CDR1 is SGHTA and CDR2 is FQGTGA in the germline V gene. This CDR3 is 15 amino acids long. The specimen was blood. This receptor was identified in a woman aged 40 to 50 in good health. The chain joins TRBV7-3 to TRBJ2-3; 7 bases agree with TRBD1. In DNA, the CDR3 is TGTGCCAGCAGCTTTGGGACAGACGCCCCAGATACGCGGTATTTT. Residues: CASSFGTDAPDTRYF.